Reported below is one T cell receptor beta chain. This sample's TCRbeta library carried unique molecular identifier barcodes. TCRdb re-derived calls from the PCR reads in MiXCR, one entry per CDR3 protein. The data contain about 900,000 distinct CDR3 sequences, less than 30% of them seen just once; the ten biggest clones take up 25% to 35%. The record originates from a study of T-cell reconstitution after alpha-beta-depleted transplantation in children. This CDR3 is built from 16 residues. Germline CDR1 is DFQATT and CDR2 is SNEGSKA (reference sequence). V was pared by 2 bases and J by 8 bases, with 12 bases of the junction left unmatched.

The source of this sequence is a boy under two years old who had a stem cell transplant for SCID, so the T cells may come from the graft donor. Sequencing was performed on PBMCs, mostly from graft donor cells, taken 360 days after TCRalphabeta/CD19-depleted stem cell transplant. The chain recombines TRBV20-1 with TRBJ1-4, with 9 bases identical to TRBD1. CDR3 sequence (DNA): TGCAGTGCTAGATCTGGGACAGGGTCAGTGACCGAAAAACTGTTTTTT. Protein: CSARSGTGSVTEKLFF.